A single sample is the source of the 12 T cell receptor beta chains below, sequenced in a study of T-cell memory formation after mild COVID-19. TCRdb re-derived calls from the 5' RACE reads in MiXCR, one entry per CDR3 protein. The data contain 120,000 or so distinct CDR3 sequences, about 5.9% of them singletons. The source material was PBMCs or a T cell subset sorted from them (not recorded which). These TCRs come from an adult woman who had mild COVID-19 (a few samples of this study predate the infection). Cell type and time point are not known.

This clonotype was counted between two and nine times. The chain combines TRBV6-5 with TRBJ1-1; weak D call: TRBD1 (5 bases). Trimming removed 2 bases at V and 0 bases at J, with 10 bases between. CDR1 is MNHEY, CDR2 SVGAGI, per germline. CDR3 length: 15 residues. The CDR3 DNA reads TGTGCCAGCAGTTACCCGGGACGGATGAACACTGAAGCTTTCTTT. Protein product: CASSYPGRMNTEAFF.

This clonotype appeared many times. The chain recombines TRBV12-3 or TRBV12-4 with TRBJ1-5; D is uncertain. The length of the CDR3 is 13 residues. V was clipped by 2 bases and J by 0 bases, with 2 bases between them. The CDR3 DNA follows: TGTGCCAGCAGTTTAAGTAGCAATCAGCCCCAGCATTTT. Translated: CASSLSSNQPQHF.

This CDR3 reads CASRQDRGYTGELFF. The CDR3 nucleotides are TGTGCCAGCAGACAAGACAGGGGCTACACCGGGGAGCTGTTTTTT. This chain uses TRBV12-3 or TRBV12-4 with TRBJ2-2; TRBD1 matches at 8 bases. With 6 bases clipped from V and 3 bases from J, the junction kept 6 bases outside the gene matches. The CDR3 is 15 residues long.

In its sample, this clonotype was seen a few times. V and J are TRBV21-1 and TRBJ2-7; the D call of TRBD2 is as the table states it, not checked on the DNA. TRBV21-1 is reported as a pseudogene. This CDR3 is built from 15 residues. The CDR3 nucleotides are TGTGCCAGCAGCTTACTAGCGGGGGCCGCCTACGAGCAGTACTTC. It codes for CASSLLAGAAYEQYF.

This clonotype was seen more than once but under ten times. The chain carries TRBV5-4 and TRBJ2-5; 10 positions agree with TRBD1. The germline V gene encodes CDR1 SGHNT and CDR2 YYREEE (reference sequence). The length of the CDR3 is 16 residues. Trimming removed 4 bases from V and 4 bases from J; junction bases left unmatched: 10. The CDR3 spells CASSGRGQGLGETQYF. The DNA of the CDR3 is TGTGCCAGCAGCGGACGGGGACAGGGGCTCGGAGAGACCCAGTACTTC.

This clonotype occurred many times. The rearrangement joins TRBV6-5 to TRBJ1-6; D remains ambiguous. The germline CDR1 and CDR2 sequences are MNHEY and SVGAGI. V was trimmed by 5 bases and J by 7 bases, leaving 12 bases between them. The CDR3 is made up of 14 amino acids. The CDR3 sequence is CASSAPGNNSPLHF. As DNA, the CDR3 is TGTGCCAGCAGTGCCCCGGGAAACAATTCACCCCTCCACTTT.

This clonotype occurred many times. The chain carries TRBV5-1 and TRBJ2-5; a possible D gene is TRBD2 (5 bases). The CDR3 sequence is 15 residues long. In germline, CDR1 is SGHRS, CDR2 YFSETQ. V lost 7 bases and J 1 base, leaving 17 bases between the germline ends. The CDR3: CASRKKRAGQETQYF. The DNA of the CDR3 is TGCGCCAGCCGGAAGAAACGGGCGGGCCAAGAGACCCAGTACTTC.

In its sample, this clonotype was seen a few times. The chain uses TRBV18 and TRBJ1-3; 7 bases are a match to TRBD1. V shed 6 bases and J 0 bases; nucleotides not matched to a gene: 5. Germline V gene sequence: CDR1 KGHSH, CDR2 LQKENI. CDR3 size: 15 residues. CDR3 nucleotide sequence: TGTGCCAGCTCGCCCGGACAGGACTCTGGAAACACCATATATTTT. Its protein product is CASSPGQDSGNTIYF.

This chain joins TRBV12-3 or TRBV12-4 and TRBJ2-7, with D possibly matching TRBD2 (5 bases). There are 14 residues in the CDR3. With 3 bases removed from V and 6 bases from J, the gap between germline ends came to 15 bases. CDR3 DNA: TGTGCCAGCAGTTTCAGACCACAGAGGGCCGAGCAGTACTTC. It translates to CASSFRPQRAEQYF.

This clonotype has a count of ten or more. The J gene is TRBJ2-1, the V gene TRBV7-9, with a weak D call TRBD2 (6 bases). The CDR3 has 16 residues. V shed 1 base and J shed 0 bases, with 10 bases lying between them. Germline V lookup: CDR1 SEHNR, CDR2 FQNEAQ (reference sequence). In nucleotides, the CDR3 is TGTGCCAGCAGCTTAGGCCTAGCGAGCTCCTACAATGAGCAGTTCTTC. It translates to CASSLGLASSYNEQFF.

The table lists this clonotype with a few counts. The DNA of the CDR3 is TGTGCCAGCAGCCAAGTTGGGGGAACAGCCCAAGAGACCCAGTACTTC. It specifies CASSQVGGTAQETQYF. The V and J genes are TRBV3-1 and TRBJ2-5; D is possibly TRBD1 or TRBD2 (5 bases each). This CDR3 spans 16 amino acids. V was clipped by 1 base and J by 1 base, with 13 bases between them. Per germline, CDR1 LGHDT and CDR2 YNNKEL (reference sequence).

This clonotype was seen at least ten times. The chain couples TRBV4-3 to TRBJ1-3; no reliable D call. Germline V lookup: CDR1 LGHNA, CDR2 YSLEER. CDR3 size: 17 residues. The V end was cut by 0 bases, the J end by 0 bases, with 12 bases between. The CDR3 protein is CASSQDLPKSSGNTIYF. CDR3 coding DNA: TGCGCCAGCAGCCAAGATCTTCCGAAGAGCTCTGGAAACACCATATATTTT.